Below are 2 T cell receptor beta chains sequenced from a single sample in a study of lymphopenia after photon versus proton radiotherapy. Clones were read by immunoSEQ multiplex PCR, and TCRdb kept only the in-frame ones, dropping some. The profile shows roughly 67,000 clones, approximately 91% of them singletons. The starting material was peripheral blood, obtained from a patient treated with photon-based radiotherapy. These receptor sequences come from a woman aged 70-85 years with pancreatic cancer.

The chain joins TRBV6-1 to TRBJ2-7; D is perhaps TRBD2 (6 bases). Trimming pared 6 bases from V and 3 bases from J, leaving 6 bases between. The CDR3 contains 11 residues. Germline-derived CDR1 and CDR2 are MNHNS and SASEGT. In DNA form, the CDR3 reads TGTGCCAGCAGGGAGGGCTACGAGCAGTACTTC. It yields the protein CASREGYEQYF.

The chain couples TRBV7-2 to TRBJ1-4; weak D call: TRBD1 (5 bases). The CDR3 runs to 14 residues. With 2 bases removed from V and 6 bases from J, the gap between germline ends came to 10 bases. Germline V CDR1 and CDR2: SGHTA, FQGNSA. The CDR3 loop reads CASSLYQGDEKLFF. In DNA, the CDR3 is TGTGCCAGCAGCTTATACCAGGGCGATGAAAAACTGTTTTTT.